This T cell receptor beta chain was profiled in a study of blood T cell repertoires in COVID-19. Study-wide context: COVID-19 samples from acute and convalescent phases originated in the United States, Italy and Spain. PBMCs, B-cell-depleted T cells, or T cells provided the cDNA or gDNA that made up the material.

This clone was observed a few times. In the original analysis: Reference gene primers were amplified, and this amplification served to estimate nucleated cell counts. Clones were sequenced by immunoSEQ multiplex PCR, and TCRdb holds only the in-frame ones, with some missing. For V, J and clone size, that table is used; D and trimming come from the DNA. The profile shows some 350,000 clones, approximately 86% of them singletons. J gave up 4 bases and V 0 bases, and 8 bases lay outside the gene matches. This CDR3 has 16 amino acids. Germline lookup yields CDR1 SGDLS and CDR2 YYNGEE. V gene TRBV9 combines with J gene TRBJ1-2, with TRBD1 matching over 8 bases. The TCR was taken from a human donor in a cohort sampled during active COVID-19. Sequenced: peripheral blood. CDR3 nucleotide sequence: TGTGCCAGCAGCGTAGCTTCAGGGGGCTGGGGCTATGGCTACACCTTC. Residues: CASSVASGGWGYGYTF. The full variable domain, rest sourced from reference TRBV9 and TRBJ1-2, is DSGVTQTPKHLITATGQRVTLRCSPRSGDLSVYWYQQSLDQGLQFLIQYYNGEERAKGNILERFSAQQFPDLHSELNLSSLELGDSALYFCASSVASGGWGYGYTFGSGTRLTVV.